The entry below gives a single TCR beta chain sequence along with its context. As yet, its antigen is unknown. The sample comes from a study of STAT3 mutations in large granular lymphocyte leukemia. CDR1 MDHEN and CDR2 SYDVKM come from the germline V gene. The CDR3 totals 12 residues. Trimming left V 3 bases short and J 6 bases short, with 9 bases between. Study-wide findings and caveats: Every T-LGLL patient had at least one immunodominant TCRbeta clonotype. Variable sampling intervals and differing treatment regimens complicated linking therapy response to TCR clonal burden changes.

Sequenced by immunoSEQ multiplex PCR; TCRdb stores in-frame clones only, minus some. The sample comprises roughly 11,000 clones, about 80% of which are singletons, and about 50% rests with the top ten. Sequencing input: peripheral blood mononuclear cells. The rearrangement uses TRBV28 and TRBJ2-7, with D perhaps matching TRBD2 (7 bases). The receptor was isolated from a man in his fifties or sixties with T-cell large granular lymphocyte leukemia. Some clones in this sample may be carry-over from other donors' samples. In nucleotides, the CDR3 is TGTGCCAGCAGTTTGGGGGGGCCCGAGCAGTACTTC. It codes for CASSLGGPEQYF. The full variable domain, rest sourced from reference TRBV28 and TRBJ2-7, is DVKVTQSSRYLVKRTGEKVFLECVQDMDHENMFWYRQDPGLGLRLIYFSYDVKMKEKGDIPEGYSVSREKKERFSLILESASTNQTSMYLCASSLGGPEQYFGPGTRLTVT.